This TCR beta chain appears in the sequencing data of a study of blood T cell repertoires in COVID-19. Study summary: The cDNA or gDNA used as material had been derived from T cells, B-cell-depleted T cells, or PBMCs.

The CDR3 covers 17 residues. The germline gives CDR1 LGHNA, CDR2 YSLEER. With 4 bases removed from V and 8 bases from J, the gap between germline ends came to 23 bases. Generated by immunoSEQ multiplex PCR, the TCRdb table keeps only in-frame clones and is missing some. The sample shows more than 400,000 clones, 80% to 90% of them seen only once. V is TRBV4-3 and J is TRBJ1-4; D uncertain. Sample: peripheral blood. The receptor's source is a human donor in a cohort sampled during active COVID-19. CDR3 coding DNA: TGCGCCAGCAGCCTCACGACCCGCAGTACGGAGTGGGAAAAACTGTTTTTT. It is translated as CASSLTTRSTEWEKLFF.